These T cell receptor beta chains were read from a single sample in a study of long-term antiretroviral therapy in people with HIV. Using immunoSEQ multiplex PCR, the repertoire was profiled, and TCRdb retains in-frame clones only, with some absent. The sample lists about 28,000 clones; roughly 96% were seen once. This material consisted of unsorted PBMCs, taken more than 6 years after starting antiretroviral therapy. The receptors shown here come from a man under 40 with HIV. CDR3s include the opening cysteine and the closing phenylalanine or tryptophan. A D gene is named only where the DNA matches it firmly. Some rows have no size entry. The others give once, few or many, or a class for an expanded clone.

size	V	J	D	CDR3	DNA
.	TRBV4-2	TRBJ2-5	TRBD1	CASSPLPGTGGETQYF	TGTGCCAGCAGCCCCCTACCCGGGACAGGGGGAGAGACCCAGTACTTC
.	TRBV19	TRBJ2-7	.	CASSPGSRRYF	TGTGCCAGTAGTCCCGGTTCCAGGCGGTACTTC
.	TRBV5-4	TRBJ2-7	TRBD2	CASSWTSDNEQYF	TGTGCCAGCAGCTGGACTAGCGATAACGAGCAGTACTTC
.	TRBV6-5	TRBJ2-6	.	CASSAGIDGANVLTF	TGTGCCAGCAGCGCAGGGATTGATGGGGCCAACGTCCTGACTTTC
.	TRBV29-1	TRBJ2-7	TRBD2	CSARSSGQPSGAAYEQYF	TGCAGCGCCCGAAGTTCGGGGCAGCCTAGCGGGGCCGCTTACGAGCAGTACTTC
.	TRBV7-9	TRBJ1-2	.	CASSLGQVYYGYTF	TGTGCCAGCAGCTTAGGGCAGGTCTACTATGGCTACACCTTC
.	TRBV6-6	TRBJ2-2	.	CASSYSIQSTGELFF	TGTGCCAGCAGTTACTCAATACAGAGCACCGGGGAGCTGTTTTTT
.	TRBV12-2	TRBJ2-1	.	CASRSPWRWNDEQFF	TGTGCAAGTCGCTCCCCATGGAGATGGAACGATGAGCAGTTCTTC
.	TRBV6-4	TRBJ1-1	.	CASSDYQGGDAFF	TGTGCCAGCAGTGACTACCAGGGTGGAGACGCTTTCTTT
.	TRBV7-3	TRBJ2-2	.	CASSALASGELFF	TGTGCCAGCAGCGCCCTTGCAAGCGGGGAGCTGTTTTTT
once	TRBV30	TRBJ2-7	TRBD1	CAWSRGQGDVDEQYF	TGTGCCTGGAGTAGGGGACAGGGGGATGTCGACGAGCAGTACTTC
.	TRBV4-3	TRBJ2-7	.	CASSQEGWSEQYF	TGCGCCAGCAGCCAAGAAGGTTGGAGCGAGCAGTACTTC
.	TRBV7-8	TRBJ2-1	TRBD2	CASSFYTGTRNSDEQFF	TGTGCCAGCAGCTTTTATACCGGGACTAGGAATAGCGATGAGCAGTTCTTC
.	TRBV14	TRBJ2-3	.	CASSQGVATDTQYF	TGTGCCAGCAGCCAAGGGGTAGCAACAGATACGCAGTATTTT
.	TRBV30	TRBJ1-1	.	CAWRYLQGEAFF	TGTGCCTGGAGATATTTGCAGGGGGAAGCTTTCTTT
.	TRBV18	TRBJ2-3	TRBD1	CASSPTGVADTQYF	TGTGCCAGCTCACCGACAGGGGTCGCAGATACGCAGTATTTT
.	TRBV18	TRBJ1-1	.	CASSPPNRLNTEAFF	TGTGCCAGCTCACCACCTAATAGGTTGAACACTGAAGCTTTCTTT
.	TRBV4-2	TRBJ1-1	TRBD1	CASSQADRENTEAFF	TGTGCCAGCAGCCAAGCCGACAGGGAGAACACTGAAGCTTTCTTT
.	TRBV7-9	TRBJ2-1	TRBD1	CASSSTGTMVNEQFF	TGTGCCAGCAGCTCGACAGGGACAATGGTCAATGAGCAGTTCTTC
.	TRBV7-2	TRBJ2-7	TRBD2	CASSLGVLAGGYEQYF	TGTGCCAGCAGCTTAGGGGTCCTAGCGGGAGGCTACGAGCAGTACTTC
.	TRBV13	TRBJ2-2	.	CASSLRGFAGELFF	TGTGCCAGCAGCTTGAGGGGTTTCGCCGGGGAGCTGTTTTTT
.	TRBV6-1	TRBJ1-5	.	CASSGPERGLETNQPQHF	TGTGCCAGCAGTGGGCCCGAGAGAGGGCTTGAAACCAATCAGCCCCAGCATTTT
.	TRBV11-2	TRBJ2-7	TRBD1	CASTYRGPTYEQYF	TGTGCCAGCACCTACAGGGGGCCCACCTACGAGCAGTACTTC
.	TRBV7-8	TRBJ1-1	.	CASSPGYTEAFF	TGTGCCAGCAGCCCCGGGTACACTGAAGCTTTCTTT
.	TRBV6-5	TRBJ2-1	.	CASSTLYNEQFF	TGTGCCAGCAGTACCCTTTACAATGAGCAGTTCTTC
.	TRBV2	TRBJ2-1	.	CASSGPPTGLRGGNEQFF	TGTGCCAGCAGTGGACCCCCCACAGGGTTAAGGGGGGGGAATGAGCAGTTCTTC
.	TRBV5-1	TRBJ2-5	.	CASSRDGSGETQYF	TGCGCCAGCAGCCGAGACGGGTCCGGGGAGACCCAGTACTTC
.	TRBV11-3	TRBJ2-1	TRBD2	CASSPSGTSGRSNEQFF	TGTGCCAGCAGCCCCTCCGGGACTAGCGGGAGATCCAATGAGCAGTTCTTC